The rows below give T cell receptor beta chains drawn from one sample of a study of shared clonotypes between healthy human individuals. Assay used: immunoSEQ multiplex PCR; TCRdb lists only in-frame clones, some missing. Of millions of clones listed, 85% to 95% are singletons. Sample: naive CD4+ T cells sorted from blood. These receptors all come from a man younger than 35 in good health. Each CDR3 is given with its conserved first and last residue. D genes are given only for firm matches. Where a row states a size, it is once, few, many or the class of an expanded clone; other rows omit it.

V: TRBV5-5; J: TRBJ1-2; size: -; D: -; DNA: TGTGCCAGCAGCCCAGACCTCAACTATGGCTACACCTTC; CDR3: CASSPDLNYGYTF
V: TRBV10-3; J: TRBJ1-1; size: -; D: TRBD1; DNA: TGTGCCATCAGTAGGGACAGTGAAGCTTTCTTT; CDR3: CAISRDSEAFF
V: TRBV7-6; J: TRBJ2-1; size: -; D: TRBD2; DNA: TGTGCCAGCAGCCAAAGGGTAGCGGGAGCAATCAATGAGCAGTTCTTC; CDR3: CASSQRVAGAINEQFF
V: TRBV5-1; J: TRBJ2-5; size: -; D: -; DNA: TGCGCCAGCAGCTTGAGTCCGTTAGGAAGACTACAGAAAGAGACCCAGTACTTC; CDR3: CASSLSPLGRLQKETQYF
V: TRBV7-2; J: TRBJ2-5; size: -; D: -; DNA: TGTGCCAGCAGCTTAAACGCGGGGGCCCTCGGGGAGACCCAGTACTTC; CDR3: CASSLNAGALGETQYF
V: TRBV12-5; J: TRBJ1-2; size: once; D: -; DNA: TGTGCTAGTGGTTTGGTACCGGACAGATACTATGGCTACACCTTC; CDR3: CASGLVPDRYYGYTF
V: TRBV5-1; J: TRBJ2-1; size: -; D: -; DNA: TGCGCCAGCAGCTTGGCCTGGGGAGAATCCTACAATGAGCAGTTCTTC; CDR3: CASSLAWGESYNEQFF
V: TRBV6-5; J: TRBJ2-1; size: -; D: TRBD2; DNA: TGTGCCAGCAGGTCGGCTAGCGGGGCGTACAATGAGCAGTTCTTC; CDR3: CASRSASGAYNEQFF
V: TRBV20-1; J: TRBJ2-7; size: once; D: -; DNA: TGCAGTGCTATGAGAGGGCTCGAGCAGTACTTC; CDR3: CSAMRGLEQYF
V: TRBV18; J: TRBJ2-2; size: once; D: -; DNA: TGTGCCAGCTCACGGGTTACGAACACCGGGGAGCTGTTTTTT; CDR3: CASSRVTNTGELFF
V: TRBV5-6; J: TRBJ2-5; size: -; D: TRBD2; DNA: TGTGCCAGCAGCCTCAGACTAGCGGCTCCAGAGACCCAGTACTTC; CDR3: CASSLRLAAPETQYF
V: TRBV5-4; J: TRBJ2-7; size: -; D: -; DNA: TGTGCCAGCAGCTCCCAACCTAGCGACCTCTACGAGCAGTACTTC; CDR3: CASSSQPSDLYEQYF
V: TRBV18; J: TRBJ1-6; size: -; D: -; DNA: TGTGCCAGCTCACCAAGCGGCAGGGGACGTTCACCCCTCCACTTT; CDR3: CASSPSGRGRSPLHF
V: TRBV10-3; J: TRBJ2-3; size: -; D: TRBD2; DNA: TGTGCCATCAGTGAGCTAGCGGGAGCATTGAATACGCAGTATTTT; CDR3: CAISELAGALNTQYF
V: TRBV6-5; J: TRBJ1-2; size: -; D: -; DNA: TGTGCCAGCAGTTACGATGGGTTAACCTACACCTTC; CDR3: CASSYDGLTYTF
V: TRBV10-3; J: TRBJ1-1; size: -; D: -; DNA: TGTGCCATCAGTGAGACCCGGGGCGACACTGAAGCTTTCTTT; CDR3: CAISETRGDTEAFF
V: TRBV6-5; J: TRBJ2-5; size: -; D: -; DNA: TGTGCCAGCTGTCGGGGGGACACGTACCAAGAGACCCAGTACTTC; CDR3: CASCRGDTYQETQYF
V: TRBV6-1; J: TRBJ1-2; size: -; D: -; DNA: TGTGCCAGCAGTGAATCTGGCTTTTCGACCTCTAACTATGGCTACACCTTC; CDR3: CASSESGFSTSNYGYTF
V: TRBV4-2; J: TRBJ1-5; size: -; D: -; DNA: TGTGCCAGCAGCCAAGAAGGGGGGAGCAATCAGCCCCAGCATTTT; CDR3: CASSQEGGSNQPQHF
V: TRBV30; J: TRBJ2-7; size: -; D: TRBD2; DNA: TGTGCCTGGAGTGTTACTAGCGGTCGTTACGAGCAGTACTTC; CDR3: CAWSVTSGRYEQYF
V: TRBV19; J: TRBJ1-1; size: few; D: -; DNA: TGTGCCAGTAGTCCGTCCCGGGACGGCCCGAACACTGAAGCTTTCTTT; CDR3: CASSPSRDGPNTEAFF
V: TRBV7-2; J: TRBJ2-7; size: -; D: -; DNA: TGTGCCAGCAGCTTAGCCGGCGGGACAACCTACGAGCAGTACTTC; CDR3: CASSLAGGTTYEQYF
V: TRBV28; J: TRBJ1-2; size: -; D: TRBD1; DNA: TGTGCCAGCAGCGGGACAGGGCCAACATACTATGGCTACACCTTC; CDR3: CASSGTGPTYYGYTF
V: TRBV6-6; J: TRBJ2-3; size: -; D: -; DNA: TGTGCCAGCAGTTTGAATCCGACGGCAGATACGCAGTATTTT; CDR3: CASSLNPTADTQYF
V: TRBV5-5; J: TRBJ1-2; size: -; D: -; DNA: TGTGCCAGCAGCCTTGCAGGGCAGGGGAGCTATGGCTACACCTTC; CDR3: CASSLAGQGSYGYTF
V: TRBV6-1; J: TRBJ1-4; size: -; D: -; DNA: TGTGCCAGCAGTTTCGGACAGAACCTTAATGAAAAACTGTTTTTT; CDR3: CASSFGQNLNEKLFF
V: TRBV5-6; J: TRBJ2-7; size: -; D: TRBD1; DNA: TGTGCCAGCGCCGTCGGCCAGGGGGCCTACGAGCAGTACTTC; CDR3: CASAVGQGAYEQYF
V: TRBV2; J: TRBJ1-5; size: -; D: TRBD1; DNA: TGTGCCAGCAGTGAAGAGGGACAGAACAATCAGCCCCAGCATTTT; CDR3: CASSEEGQNNQPQHF
V: TRBV30; J: TRBJ1-5; size: few; D: -; DNA: TGTGCCTGGAGTTTCGACAGGAGCAATCAGCCCCAGCATTTT; CDR3: CAWSFDRSNQPQHF
V: TRBV5-1; J: TRBJ1-4; size: -; D: -; DNA: TGCGCCAGCAGCCCACGGACAGACTCTAGTGGTGAAAAACTGTTTTTT; CDR3: CASSPRTDSSGEKLFF
V: TRBV4-1; J: TRBJ2-6; size: -; D: -; DNA: TGCGCCAGCAGTCAGGCCCCCCAGGGTGGGACTGGGGCCAACGTCCTGACTTTC; CDR3: CASSQAPQGGTGANVLTF
V: TRBV7-2; J: TRBJ1-6; size: -; D: TRBD1; DNA: TGTGCCAGCAGCCCCACAGGGGGAGGGTCACCCCTCCACTTT; CDR3: CASSPTGGGSPLHF
V: TRBV18; J: TRBJ2-5; size: few; D: -; DNA: TGTGCCAGCTCCCCCCCCCAAGAGACCCAGTACTTC; CDR3: CASSPPQETQYF
V: TRBV29-1; J: TRBJ2-7; size: -; D: -; DNA: TGCAGCGTTTTCACAGGGTTGCAATCCTACGAGCAGTACTTC; CDR3: CSVFTGLQSYEQYF
V: TRBV9; J: TRBJ2-7; size: -; D: TRBD1; DNA: TGTGCCAGCAGCGCAGGGGGACAGGGGTACTACGAGCAGTACTTC; CDR3: CASSAGGQGYYEQYF
V: TRBV11-2; J: TRBJ2-1; size: -; D: TRBD2; DNA: TGTGCCAGCAGCTTAGGGGTACTAGCGGACAAGGACGATGAGCAGTTCTTC; CDR3: CASSLGVLADKDDEQFF
V: TRBV5-4; J: TRBJ1-2; size: -; D: -; DNA: TGTGCCAGCAGCTCGGGACAATCGGTCCCCTATGGCTACACCTTC; CDR3: CASSSGQSVPYGYTF
V: TRBV27; J: TRBJ1-4; size: -; D: -; DNA: TGTGCCAGCAGTTTATCGGGTCAGGGTAGAGAAAAACTGTTTTTT; CDR3: CASSLSGQGREKLFF
V: TRBV7-9; J: TRBJ1-4; size: -; D: -; DNA: TGTGCCAGCAGCTTAGATGGGGGAGCAACTAATGAAAAACTGTTTTTT; CDR3: CASSLDGGATNEKLFF
V: TRBV6-5; J: TRBJ2-7; size: -; D: TRBD1; DNA: TGTGCCAGCAGTCGAATGGGGACAGGGAGTGACGAGCAGTACTTC; CDR3: CASSRMGTGSDEQYF
V: TRBV5-1; J: TRBJ2-3; size: -; D: -; DNA: TGCGCCAGCAGTACCGGAGGCGCCAGCACAGATACGCAGTATTTT; CDR3: CASSTGGASTDTQYF
V: TRBV5-1; J: TRBJ2-5; size: -; D: TRBD1; DNA: TGCGCCAGCAGTCAAAGGGGACAGGGGGGAGAGACCCAGTACTTC; CDR3: CASSQRGQGGETQYF
V: TRBV5-6; J: TRBJ1-6; size: -; D: -; DNA: TGTGCCAGCAGCTTTGGAGCAGGGGTTAATTCACCCCTCCACTTT; CDR3: CASSFGAGVNSPLHF
V: TRBV5-6; J: TRBJ2-3; size: once; D: -; DNA: TGTGCCAGCAGCTTTCCCGCGGTGGGCACAGATACGCAGTATTTT; CDR3: CASSFPAVGTDTQYF
V: TRBV6-5; J: TRBJ2-3; size: once; D: -; DNA: TGTGCCAGCAGTCGGGGTGGGGATACGCAGTATTTT; CDR3: CASSRGGDTQYF
V: TRBV2; J: TRBJ1-2; size: -; D: -; DNA: TGTGCCAGCAGTGTCACAGGAGATGGCTACACCTTC; CDR3: CASSVTGDGYTF
V: TRBV5-1; J: TRBJ1-1; size: -; D: -; DNA: TGCGCCAGCAGCTGGGAGGGACTTACGAACACTGAAGCTTTCTTT; CDR3: CASSWEGLTNTEAFF
V: TRBV2; J: TRBJ2-5; size: -; D: -; DNA: TGTGCCAGCAGGATCTCTGAGACCCAGTACTTC; CDR3: CASRISETQYF
V: TRBV7-5; J: TRBJ1-2; size: -; D: -; DNA: TGTGCCAGAAGCAAGTGCCCCAGAGGGGGCCATGGCTACACCTTC; CDR3: CARSKCPRGGHGYTF
V: TRBV6-1; J: TRBJ2-7; size: -; D: TRBD2; DNA: TGTGCCAGCAGTGATGGGGGGGGACCCTACGAGCAGTACTTC; CDR3: CASSDGGGPYEQYF
V: TRBV30; J: TRBJ1-1; size: -; D: -; DNA: TGTGCCTGGAGTGTACGTACAGTCGGGGACACTGAAGCTTTCTTT; CDR3: CAWSVRTVGDTEAFF